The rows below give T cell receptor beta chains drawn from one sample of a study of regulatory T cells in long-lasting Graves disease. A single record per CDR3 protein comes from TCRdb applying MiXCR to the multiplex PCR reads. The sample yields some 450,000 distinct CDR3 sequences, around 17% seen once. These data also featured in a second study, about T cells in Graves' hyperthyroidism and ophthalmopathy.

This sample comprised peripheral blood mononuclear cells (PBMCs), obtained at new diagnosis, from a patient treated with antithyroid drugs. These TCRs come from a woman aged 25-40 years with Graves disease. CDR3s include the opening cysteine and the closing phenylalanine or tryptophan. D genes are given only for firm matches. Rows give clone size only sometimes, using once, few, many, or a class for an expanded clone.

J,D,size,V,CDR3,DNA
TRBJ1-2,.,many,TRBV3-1,CASSQGPIRTGRYGYTF,TGTGCCAGCAGCCAAGGACCTATTAGAACAGGGAGATATGGCTACACCTTC
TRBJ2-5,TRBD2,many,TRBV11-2,CASSPGRSSSQETQYF,TGTGCCAGCAGCCCCGGGAGGAGCAGTTCCCAAGAGACCCAGTACTTC
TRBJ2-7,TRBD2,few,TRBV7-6,CASSPTRLAGSYEQYF,TGTGCCAGCAGCCCCACCCGACTAGCGGGCTCGTACGAGCAGTACTTC
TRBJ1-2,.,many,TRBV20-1,CSARSGAHLSRSYGYTF,TGCAGTGCTAGATCCGGGGCCCACCTTTCGCGAAGCTATGGCTACACCTTC
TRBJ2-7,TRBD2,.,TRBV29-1,CSVDQGGLAGTRGQYF,TGCAGCGTTGACCAAGGGGGACTAGCGGGAACGCGTGGGCAGTACTTC
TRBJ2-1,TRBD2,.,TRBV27,CASSSPMTSGNDEQFF,TGTGCCAGCAGTTCCCCCATGACTAGCGGTAACGATGAGCAGTTCTTC
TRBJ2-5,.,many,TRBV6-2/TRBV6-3,CASSESRGETQYF,TGTGCCAGCAGTGAATCTAGGGGCGAGACCCAGTACTTC
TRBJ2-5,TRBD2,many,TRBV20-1,CSARDPGDGRSQETQYF,TGCAGTGCTAGAGATCCAGGTGACGGGAGGAGTCAAGAGACCCAGTACTTC
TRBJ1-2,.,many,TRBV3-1,CASSQESGGTYYGYTF,TGTGCCAGCAGCCAAGAATCTGGTGGGACCTACTATGGCTACACCTTC
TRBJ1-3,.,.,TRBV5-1,CASSTMTGVSGNTIYF,TGCGCCAGCAGCACCATGACAGGAGTTTCTGGAAACACCATATATTTT
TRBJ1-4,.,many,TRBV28,CASQEWGELFF,TGTGCCAGCCAGGAGTGGGGGGAACTGTTTTTT
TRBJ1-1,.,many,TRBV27,CASSLRPGGFYRNTEAFF,TGTGCCAGCAGTTTACGCCCGGGGGGCTTTTACCGGAACACTGAAGCTTTCTTT
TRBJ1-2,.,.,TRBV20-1,CSANNPSGARGYTF,TGCAGTGCTAATAACCCGTCAGGGGCAAGGGGCTACACCTTC
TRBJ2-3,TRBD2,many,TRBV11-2,CASSTTSGGSTDTQYF,TGTGCCAGCAGCACGACTAGCGGGGGATCCACAGATACGCAGTATTTT
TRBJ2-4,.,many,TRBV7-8,CASTKGGGPGAKNIQYF,TGTGCCAGCACTAAAGGGGGTGGGCCTGGGGCCAAAAACATTCAGTACTTC
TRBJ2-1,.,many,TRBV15,CATSRDRTAYNEQFF,TGTGCCACCAGCAGAGACCGGACGGCCTACAATGAGCAGTTCTTC
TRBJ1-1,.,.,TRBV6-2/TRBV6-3,CASSTPPFYGVRGAEAFF,TGTGCCAGCAGTACCCCTCCCTTTTACGGGGTTCGTGGGGCTGAAGCTTTCTTT
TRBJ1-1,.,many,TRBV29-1,CSVGGGKNTEAFF,TGCAGCGTTGGAGGGGGGAAGAACACTGAAGCTTTCTTT
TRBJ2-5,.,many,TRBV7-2,CASSWAVQETQYF,TGTGCCAGCAGCTGGGCGGTACAAGAGACCCAGTACTTC
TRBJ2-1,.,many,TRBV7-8,CASSLGTTREQFF,TGTGCCAGCAGCTTAGGTACGACCAGGGAGCAGTTCTTC
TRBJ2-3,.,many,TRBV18,CASSSGLGADTQYF,TGTGCCAGCTCATCGGGGTTGGGGGCAGATACGCAGTATTTT
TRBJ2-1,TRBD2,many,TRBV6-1,CASRFRTSGSRNEQFF,TGTGCCAGCAGATTCCGGACTAGCGGGAGCAGGAATGAGCAGTTCTTC
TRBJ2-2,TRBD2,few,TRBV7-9,CASSPLNGLAGGRPGELFF,TGTGCCAGCAGCCCCCTTAATGGACTAGCGGGAGGTCGGCCCGGGGAGCTGTTTTTT
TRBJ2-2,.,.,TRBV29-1,CSAPVNTGELFF,TGCAGCGCCCCCGTGAACACCGGGGAGCTGTTTTTT
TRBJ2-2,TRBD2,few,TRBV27,CASKLAGAIGELFF,TGTGCCAGCAAACTAGCGGGAGCCATCGGGGAGCTGTTTTTT
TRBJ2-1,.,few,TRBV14,CASSPHLLRSYNEQFF,TGTGCCAGCAGCCCTCACTTGCTTCGCTCCTACAATGAGCAGTTCTTC
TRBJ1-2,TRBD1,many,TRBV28,CASSLWAGGQNGYTF,TGTGCCAGCAGTTTATGGGCAGGGGGCCAGAATGGCTACACCTTC
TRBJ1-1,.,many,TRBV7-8,CASSLPRGGVLSTEAFF,TGTGCCAGCAGCTTGCCGAGGGGTGGGGTTCTGAGCACTGAAGCTTTCTTT
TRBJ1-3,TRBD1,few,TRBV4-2,CASSPHTRTGSGNTIYF,TGTGCCAGCAGCCCCCATACTCGGACAGGCTCTGGAAACACCATATATTTT
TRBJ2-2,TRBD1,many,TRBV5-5,CASSLVQGAGELFF,TGTGCCAGCAGCTTGGTCCAGGGGGCCGGGGAGCTGTTTTTT
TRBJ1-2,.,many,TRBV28,CASSPPGSPFGYTF,TGTGCCAGCAGTCCTCCGGGGTCCCCTTTTGGCTACACCTTC
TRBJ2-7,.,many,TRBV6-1,CASSESGQNTYEQYF,TGTGCCAGCAGTGAATCGGGGCAGAACACCTACGAGCAGTACTTC
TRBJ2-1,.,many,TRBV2,CASSRTGFFMLF,TGTGCCAGCAGCCGGACGGGGTTTTTTATGCTCTTC
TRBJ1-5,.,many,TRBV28,CASSLGRDQPQHF,TGTGCCAGCAGTTTGGGACGGGATCAGCCCCAGCATTTT
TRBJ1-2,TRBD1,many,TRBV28,CASITSGGGQGSYGYTF,TGTGCCAGCATCACCTCCGGAGGGGGACAGGGGAGCTATGGCTACACCTTC
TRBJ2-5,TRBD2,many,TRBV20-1,CSARGGRALETQYF,TGCAGTGCTAGAGGCGGGAGGGCCTTGGAGACCCAGTACTTC
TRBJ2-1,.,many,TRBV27,CASSRGSPYNEQFF,TGTGCCAGCAGTAGAGGGAGTCCCTACAATGAGCAGTTCTTC
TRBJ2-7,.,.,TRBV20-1,CSASGVLGEQYF,TGCAGTGCTAGTGGAGTTCTGGGCGAGCAGTACTTC
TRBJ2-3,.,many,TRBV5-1,CASSLDMGGTDTQYF,TGCGCCAGCAGCTTGGATATGGGAGGCACAGATACGCAGTATTTT
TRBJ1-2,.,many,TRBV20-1,CSAPSRTGTYGYTF,TGCAGTGCTCCAAGCCGAACCGGGACCTATGGCTACACCTTC
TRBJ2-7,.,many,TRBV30,CAWREADSYEQYF,TGTGCCTGGAGAGAGGCCGACTCCTACGAGCAGTACTTC